This T cell receptor beta chain was captured in a study of cytomegalovirus exposure and HLA in healthy donors. Broader study findings: Solely CMV serostatus was available to characterize immune exposure. A later analysis showed HLA-associated TCR beta chains outstripping equally common others in clonal expansion. As a later analysis showed, a missense DCLRE1C variant was linked to trimming of TCR beta V- and J-genes. Based on reports, TCR beta sequences accurately predicted HLA-A and HLA-B alleles for most subjects.

As to this clone: Its target is unknown.

The PCR had 60 Vbeta and 13 Jbeta primers. Only in-frame clones appear in the TCRdb table, and some are missing; sequencing was by immunoSEQ multiplex PCR. The sample lists more than 85,000 clones, 76% occurring once. CDR1 is GTSNPN and CDR2 is SVGIG in the germline V gene (reference sequence). Trimming cost V 3 bases and J 4 bases; bases outside gene matches: 6. The CDR3 loop spans 14 amino acids. Material for sequencing was PBMCs. This clonotype originated in a man between 25 and 39 years old in good health and CMV-seropositive. The chain carries TRBV30 and TRBJ2-1; 7 bases fit TRBD2. The CDR3 DNA is TGTGCCTGGAGCCAGGCGGGGGATTACAATGAGCAGTTCTTC. This encodes CAWSQAGDYNEQFF.